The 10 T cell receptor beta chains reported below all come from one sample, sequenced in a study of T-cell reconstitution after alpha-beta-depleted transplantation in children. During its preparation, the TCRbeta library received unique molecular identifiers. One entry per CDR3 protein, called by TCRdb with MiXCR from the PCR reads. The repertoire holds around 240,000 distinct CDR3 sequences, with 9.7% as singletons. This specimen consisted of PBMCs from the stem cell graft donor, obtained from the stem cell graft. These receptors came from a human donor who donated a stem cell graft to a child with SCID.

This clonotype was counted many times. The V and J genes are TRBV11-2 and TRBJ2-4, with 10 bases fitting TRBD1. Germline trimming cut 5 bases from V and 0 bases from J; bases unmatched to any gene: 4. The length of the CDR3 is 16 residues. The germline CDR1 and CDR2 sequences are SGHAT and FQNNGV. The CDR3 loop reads CASSPRQGAAKNIQYF. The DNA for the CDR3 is TGTGCCAGCAGCCCGCGACAGGGGGCAGCCAAAAACATTCAGTACTTC.

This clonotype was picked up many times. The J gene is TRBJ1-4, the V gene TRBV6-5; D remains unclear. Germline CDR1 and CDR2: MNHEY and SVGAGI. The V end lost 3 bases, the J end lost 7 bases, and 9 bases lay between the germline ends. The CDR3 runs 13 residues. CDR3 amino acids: CASSYSAPEKLFF. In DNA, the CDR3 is TGTGCCAGCAGTTATTCGGCTCCTGAAAAACTGTTTTTT.

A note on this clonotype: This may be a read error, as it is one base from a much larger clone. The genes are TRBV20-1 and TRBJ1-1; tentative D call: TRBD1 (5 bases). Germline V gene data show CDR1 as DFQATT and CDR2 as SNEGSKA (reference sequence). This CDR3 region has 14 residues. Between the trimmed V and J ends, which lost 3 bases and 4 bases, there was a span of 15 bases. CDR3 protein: CSASEGQGGTEAFF. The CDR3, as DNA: TGCAGTGCTAGTGAAGGTCAGGGTGGCACTGAAGCTTTCTTT.

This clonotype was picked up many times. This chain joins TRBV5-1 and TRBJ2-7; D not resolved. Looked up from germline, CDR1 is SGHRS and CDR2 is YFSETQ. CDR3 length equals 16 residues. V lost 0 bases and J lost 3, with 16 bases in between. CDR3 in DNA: TGCGCCAGCAGCTTGGGGACCTCCGCTCCGGGCTACGAGCAGTACTTC. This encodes CASSLGTSAPGYEQYF.

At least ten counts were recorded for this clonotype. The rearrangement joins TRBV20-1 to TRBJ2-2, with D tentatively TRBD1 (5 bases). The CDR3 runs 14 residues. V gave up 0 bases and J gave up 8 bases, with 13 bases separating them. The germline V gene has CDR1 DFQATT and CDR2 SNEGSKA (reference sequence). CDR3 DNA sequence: TGCAGTGCTAGAGATCGAAGGGGCTTAGGGGAGCTGTTTTTT. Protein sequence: CSARDRRGLGELFF.

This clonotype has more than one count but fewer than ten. CDR3 DNA sequence: TGTGCCAGCAGTTTCGGAGGGAGTCAGCCCCAGCATTTT. This sequence encodes CASSFGGSQPQHF. The chain combines TRBV12-3 or TRBV12-4 with TRBJ1-5; no definite D call. The CDR3 consists of 13 residues. The V end was cut by 3 bases, the J end by 6 bases, with 9 bases between.

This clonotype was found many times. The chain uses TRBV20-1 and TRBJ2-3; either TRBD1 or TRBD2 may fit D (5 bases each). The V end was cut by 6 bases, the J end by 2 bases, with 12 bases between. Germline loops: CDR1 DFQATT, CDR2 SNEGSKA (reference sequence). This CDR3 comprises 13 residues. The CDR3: CSARTGLTDTQYF. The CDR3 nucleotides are TGCAGTGCGCGTACGGGGCTCACAGATACGCAGTATTTT.

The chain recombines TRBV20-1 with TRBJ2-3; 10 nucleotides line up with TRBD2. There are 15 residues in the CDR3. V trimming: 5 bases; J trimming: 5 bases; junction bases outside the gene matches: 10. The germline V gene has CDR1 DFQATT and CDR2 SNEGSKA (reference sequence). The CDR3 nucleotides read TGCAGTGCTGCCTGGCTAGCGGGGGAAGGAGATACGCAGTATTTT. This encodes CSAAWLAGEGDTQYF.

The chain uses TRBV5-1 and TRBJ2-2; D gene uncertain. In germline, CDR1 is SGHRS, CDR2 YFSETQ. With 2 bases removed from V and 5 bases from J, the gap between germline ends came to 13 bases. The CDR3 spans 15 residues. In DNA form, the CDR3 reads TGCGCCAGCAGCTTTATCCCTAAGGAGACCGGGGAGCTGTTTTTT. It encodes CASSFIPKETGELFF.

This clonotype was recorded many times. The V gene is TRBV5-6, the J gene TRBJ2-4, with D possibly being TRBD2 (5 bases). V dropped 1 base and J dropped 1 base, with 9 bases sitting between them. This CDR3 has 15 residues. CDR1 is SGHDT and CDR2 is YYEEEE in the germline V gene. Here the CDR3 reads CASSLRGLAKNIQYF. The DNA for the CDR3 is TGTGCCAGCAGCTTGCGGGGTCTGGCCAAAAACATTCAGTACTTC.